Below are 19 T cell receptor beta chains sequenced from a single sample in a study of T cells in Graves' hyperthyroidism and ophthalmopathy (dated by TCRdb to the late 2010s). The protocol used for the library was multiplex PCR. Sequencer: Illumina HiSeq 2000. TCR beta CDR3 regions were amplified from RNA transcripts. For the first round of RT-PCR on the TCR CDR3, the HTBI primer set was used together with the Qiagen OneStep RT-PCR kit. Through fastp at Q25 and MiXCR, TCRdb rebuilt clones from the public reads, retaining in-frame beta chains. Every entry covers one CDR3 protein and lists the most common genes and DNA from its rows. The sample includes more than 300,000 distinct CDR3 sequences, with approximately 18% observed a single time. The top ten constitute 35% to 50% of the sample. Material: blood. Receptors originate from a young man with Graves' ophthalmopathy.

CDR3 in amino acids: CASSEGSGLAGTGELFF. The CDR3 nucleotides read TGTGCCAGCAGTGAAGGGTCGGGACTAGCGGGAACCGGGGAGCTGTTTTTT. The rearrangement links TRBV25-1 to TRBJ2-2, with 13 bases lining up with TRBD2. The ends lost 2 bases at V and 5 bases at J; junction bases unmatched: 5. The CDR3 is made up of 17 amino acids. Germline V gene lookup returns CDR1 MGHDK and CDR2 SYGVNS. Full variable domain (remainder filled in from reference TRBV25-1 and TRBJ2-2): EADIYQTPRYLVIGTGKKITLECSQTMGHDKMYWYQQDPGMELHLIHYSYGVNSTEKGDLSSESTVSRIRTEHFPLTLESARPSHTSQYLCASSEGSGLAGTGELFFGEGSRLTVL.

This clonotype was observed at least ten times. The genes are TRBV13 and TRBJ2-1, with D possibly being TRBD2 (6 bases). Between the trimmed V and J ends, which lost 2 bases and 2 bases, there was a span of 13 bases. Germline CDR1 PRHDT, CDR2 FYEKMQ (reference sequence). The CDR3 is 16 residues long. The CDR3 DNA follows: TGTGCCAGCAGCTTACCGGGGGTTTTGCCCTACAATGAGCAGTTCTTC. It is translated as CASSLPGVLPYNEQFF.

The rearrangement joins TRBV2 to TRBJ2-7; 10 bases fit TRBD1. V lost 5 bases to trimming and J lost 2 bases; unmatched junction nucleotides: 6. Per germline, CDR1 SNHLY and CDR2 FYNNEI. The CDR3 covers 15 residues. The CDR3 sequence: CASSQSGQGPYEQYF. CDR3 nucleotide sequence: TGTGCCAGCAGTCAGTCGGGACAGGGGCCCTACGAGCAGTACTTC.

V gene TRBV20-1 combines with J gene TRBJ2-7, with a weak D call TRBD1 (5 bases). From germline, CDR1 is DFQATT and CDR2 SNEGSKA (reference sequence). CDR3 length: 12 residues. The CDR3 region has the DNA TGCAGCGGACAAAGCGCCCTGGGGGAGCAGTACTTC. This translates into CSGQSALGEQYF.

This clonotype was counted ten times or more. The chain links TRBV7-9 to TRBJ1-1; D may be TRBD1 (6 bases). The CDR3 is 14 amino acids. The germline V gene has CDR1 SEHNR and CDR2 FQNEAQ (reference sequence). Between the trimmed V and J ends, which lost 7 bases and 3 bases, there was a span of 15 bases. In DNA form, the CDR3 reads TGTGCCAGCACACCAACAGGGTTTTACACTGAAGCTTTCTTT. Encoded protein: CASTPTGFYTEAFF.

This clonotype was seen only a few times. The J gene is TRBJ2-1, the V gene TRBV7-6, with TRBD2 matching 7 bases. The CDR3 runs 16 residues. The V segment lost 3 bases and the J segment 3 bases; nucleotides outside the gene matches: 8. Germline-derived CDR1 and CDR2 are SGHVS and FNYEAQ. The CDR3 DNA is TGTGCCAGCAGCTTCGCGGGAGCTAGCGGCTACAATGAGCAGTTCTTC. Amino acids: CASSFAGASGYNEQFF. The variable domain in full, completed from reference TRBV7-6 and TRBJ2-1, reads GAGVSQSPRYKVTKRGQDVALRCDPISGHVSLYWYRQALGQGPEFLTYFNYEAQQDKSGLPNDRFSAERPEGSISTLTIQRTEQRDSAMYRCASSFAGASGYNEQFFGPGTRLTVL.

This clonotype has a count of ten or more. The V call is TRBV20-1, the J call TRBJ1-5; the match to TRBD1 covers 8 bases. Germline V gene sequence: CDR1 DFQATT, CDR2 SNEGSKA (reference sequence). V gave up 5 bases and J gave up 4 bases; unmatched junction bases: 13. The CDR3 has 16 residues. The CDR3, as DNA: TGCAGTGCTGGGCCCGAAGCAGGGGGCGTAAATCAGCCCCAGCATTTT. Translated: CSAGPEAGGVNQPQHF.

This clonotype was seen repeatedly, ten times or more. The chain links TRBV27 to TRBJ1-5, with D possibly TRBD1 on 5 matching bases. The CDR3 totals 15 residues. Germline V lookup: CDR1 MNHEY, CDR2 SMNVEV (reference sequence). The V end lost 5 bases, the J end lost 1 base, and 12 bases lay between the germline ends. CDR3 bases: TGTGCCAGCAGTCCCACGGCAGGGAGCAATCAGCCCCAGCATTTT. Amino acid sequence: CASSPTAGSNQPQHF.

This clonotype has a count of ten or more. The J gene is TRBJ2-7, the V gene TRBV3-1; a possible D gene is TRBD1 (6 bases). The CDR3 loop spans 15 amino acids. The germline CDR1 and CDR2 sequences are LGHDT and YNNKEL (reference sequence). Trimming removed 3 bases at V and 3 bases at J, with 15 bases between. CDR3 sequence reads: CASSHRTDSHYEQYF. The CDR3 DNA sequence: TGTGCCAGCAGCCATCGGACAGACTCACACTACGAGCAGTACTTC.

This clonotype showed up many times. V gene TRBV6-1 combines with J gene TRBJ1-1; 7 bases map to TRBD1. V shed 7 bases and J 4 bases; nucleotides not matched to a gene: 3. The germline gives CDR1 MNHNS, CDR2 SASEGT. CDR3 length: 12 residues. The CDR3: CASTPGGTEAFF. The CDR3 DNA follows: TGTGCCAGCACTCCAGGGGGCACTGAAGCTTTCTTT.

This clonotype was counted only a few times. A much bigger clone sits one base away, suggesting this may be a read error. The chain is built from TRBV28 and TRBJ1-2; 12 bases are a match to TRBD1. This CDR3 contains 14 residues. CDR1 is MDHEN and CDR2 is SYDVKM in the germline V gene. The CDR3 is CAGSLGTGGLGYTF. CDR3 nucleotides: TGTGCCGGCAGTTTGGGGACAGGGGGCTTAGGCTACACCTTC.

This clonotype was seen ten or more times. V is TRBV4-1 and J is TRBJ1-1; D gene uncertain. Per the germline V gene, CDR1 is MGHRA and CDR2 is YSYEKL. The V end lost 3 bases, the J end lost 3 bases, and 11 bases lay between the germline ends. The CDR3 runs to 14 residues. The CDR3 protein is CASSQSSTDTEAFF. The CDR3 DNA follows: TGCGCCAGCAGCCAGTCGAGTACAGACACTGAAGCTTTCTTT.

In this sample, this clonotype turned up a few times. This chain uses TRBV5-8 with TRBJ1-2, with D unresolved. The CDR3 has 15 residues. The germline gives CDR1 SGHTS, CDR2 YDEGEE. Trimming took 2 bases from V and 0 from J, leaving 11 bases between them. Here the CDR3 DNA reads TGTGCCAGCAGCTTTGGGTCAGCTCCTAACTATGGCTACACCTTC. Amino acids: CASSFGSAPNYGYTF.

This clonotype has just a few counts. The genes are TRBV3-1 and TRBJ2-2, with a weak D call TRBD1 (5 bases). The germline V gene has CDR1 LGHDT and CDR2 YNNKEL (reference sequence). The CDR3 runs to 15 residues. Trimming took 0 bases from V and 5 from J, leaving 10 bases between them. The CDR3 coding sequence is TGTGCCAGCAGCCAAGAAGGAAGACAGACCGGGGAGCTGTTTTTT. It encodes CASSQEGRQTGELFF.

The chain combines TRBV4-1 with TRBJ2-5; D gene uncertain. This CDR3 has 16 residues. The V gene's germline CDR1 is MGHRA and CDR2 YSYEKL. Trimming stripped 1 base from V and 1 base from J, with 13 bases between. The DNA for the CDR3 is TGCGCCAGCAGCCAAGGCTGGGGATCACCCCAAGAGACCCAGTACTTC. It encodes CASSQGWGSPQETQYF.

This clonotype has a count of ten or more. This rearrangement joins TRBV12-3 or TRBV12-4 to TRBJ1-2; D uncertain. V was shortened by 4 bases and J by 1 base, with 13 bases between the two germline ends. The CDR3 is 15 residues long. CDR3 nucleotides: TGTGCCAGCAGTTCGCCTCCAATCAATAACTATGGCTACACCTTC. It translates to CASSSPPINNYGYTF.

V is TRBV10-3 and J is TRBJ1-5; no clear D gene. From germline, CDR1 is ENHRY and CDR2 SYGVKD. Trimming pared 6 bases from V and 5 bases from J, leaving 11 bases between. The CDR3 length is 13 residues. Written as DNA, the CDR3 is TGTGCCATCAGGGAGGAGGGAGATCAGCCCCAGCATTTT. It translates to CAIREEGDQPQHF.

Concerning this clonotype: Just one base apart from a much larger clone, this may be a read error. As DNA, the CDR3 is TGTGCCGGCAGTTATGAGGATCGGGGCTACACCTTC. Encoded protein: CAGSYEDRGYTF. The chain combines TRBV28 with TRBJ1-2; no firm D call. The CDR3 spans 12 residues. Germline assignment: CDR1 MDHEN and CDR2 SYDVKM.

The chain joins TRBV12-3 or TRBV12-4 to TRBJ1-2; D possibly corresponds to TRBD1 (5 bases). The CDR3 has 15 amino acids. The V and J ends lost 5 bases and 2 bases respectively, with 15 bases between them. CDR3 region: CASSLTGDPNYGYTF. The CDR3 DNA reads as TGTGCCAGCAGTCTAACGGGGGACCCAAACTATGGCTACACCTTC.